The T cell receptor (beta chain) under discussion was sequenced for a study of T cells expressing NK-cell markers. Study-level information: Sorted CD3+CD56-NKG2C+, CD3+CD56+NKG2C- and CD3+CD56+NKG2C+ T cells were the source of the TCR beta repertoires.

From the 5' RACE reads, TCRdb lists one entry per CDR3 protein and no DNA. This table lists hundreds of thousands of distinct CDR3 sequences. Per the germline V gene, CDR1 is MDHEN and CDR2 is SYDVKM. The CDR3 runs to 15 residues. The chain uses TRBV28 and TRBJ1-2. This receptor was identified in a man in his late teens or twenties in good health. Specimen: blood T cells: a sorted CD56 or NKG2C T cell subset, CD4+ or CD8+ T cells, or bulk PBMC T cells (not recorded which). The CDR3 loop reads CASRVLAAEAYGYTF.